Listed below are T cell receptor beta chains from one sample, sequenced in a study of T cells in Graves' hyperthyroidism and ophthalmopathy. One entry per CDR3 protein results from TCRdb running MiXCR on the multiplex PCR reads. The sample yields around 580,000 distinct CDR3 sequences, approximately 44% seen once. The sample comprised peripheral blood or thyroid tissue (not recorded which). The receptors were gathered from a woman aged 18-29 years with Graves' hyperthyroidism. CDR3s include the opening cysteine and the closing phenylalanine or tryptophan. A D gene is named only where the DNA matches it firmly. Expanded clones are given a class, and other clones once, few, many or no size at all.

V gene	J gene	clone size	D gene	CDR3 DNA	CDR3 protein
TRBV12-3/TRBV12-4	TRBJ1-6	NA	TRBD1	TGTGCCAGCACCTGGGGACAGGGGGGATCCCCCCTCCACTTT	CASTWGQGGSPLHF
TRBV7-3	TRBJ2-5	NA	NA	TGTGCCAGCGGAAACAGCGGAGGCGTGGAGACCCAGTACTTC	CASGNSGGVETQYF
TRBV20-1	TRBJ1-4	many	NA	TGCAGTGCTAGAGATCTGGGGGGTAATGAAAAACTGTTTTTT	CSARDLGGNEKLFF
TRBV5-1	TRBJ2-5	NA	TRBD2	TGCGCCAGCAGCTTCTCGGGGGAGGGTCAGCCCCAGTACTTC	CASSFSGEGQPQYF
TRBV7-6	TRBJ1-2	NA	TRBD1	TGTGCCAGCAGCTCGTGGACAGGGGGCGCTAAAAATGGCTACACCTTC	CASSSWTGGAKNGYTF
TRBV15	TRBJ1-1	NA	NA	TGTGCCACCAGCAGCCACGGGCAGGGGAGGGCTGAAGCTTTCTTT	CATSSHGQGRAEAFF
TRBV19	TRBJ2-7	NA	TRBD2	TGTGCCAGTAGTACAGGGACTAGCGCGAGCTACGAGCAGTACTTC	CASSTGTSASYEQYF
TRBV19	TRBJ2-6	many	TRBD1	TGTGCCAGTACCCCGACAGGGAACCCAACTGGGGCCAACGTCCTGACTTTC	CASTPTGNPTGANVLTF
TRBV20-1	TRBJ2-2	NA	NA	TGCAGTGCCACCGGGAGTGGCACCGGGGAGCTGTTTTTT	CSATGSGTGELFF
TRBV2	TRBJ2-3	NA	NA	TGTGCCAGCACCTCCTCTCTGGCAGCACAATATTTT	CASTSSLAAQYF
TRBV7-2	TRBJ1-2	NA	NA	TGTGCCAGCAGCTCCGGCAGCGTCTTTGGCTACACCTTC	CASSSGSVFGYTF
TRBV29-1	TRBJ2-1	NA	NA	TGCAGCGTTGTAGGCGGGATCCTCTACAATGAGCAGTTCTTC	CSVVGGILYNEQFF
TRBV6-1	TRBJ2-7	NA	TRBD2	TGTGCCAGCAGTTGGGGACTAGAGTACGAGCAGTACTTC	CASSWGLEYEQYF
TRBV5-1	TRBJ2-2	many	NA	TGCGCCAGCAGTCTTGGATGGCAGGGGGGTAACACCGGGGAGCTGTTTTTT	CASSLGWQGGNTGELFF
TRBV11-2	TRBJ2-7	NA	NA	TGTGCCAGCAGTCTTCTAGCGGCAGGGGGCATATACGAGCAGTACTTC	CASSLLAAGGIYEQYF
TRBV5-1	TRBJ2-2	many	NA	TGCGCCACCCAGTCGGCGCCGAACACCGGGGAGCTGTTTTTT	CATQSAPNTGELFF
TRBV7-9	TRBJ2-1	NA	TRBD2	TGTGCCAGCTCCCCCCCCTCCGCGGGGGGACGGTTCTTC	CASSPPSAGGRFF
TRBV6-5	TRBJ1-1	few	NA	TGTGCCAGCACCCAGACCTTCATGAACACTGAAGCTTTCTTT	CASTQTFMNTEAFF
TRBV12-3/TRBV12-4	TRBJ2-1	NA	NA	TGTGCCAGCAGTTTAGGAGGGATCTACAATGAGCAGTTCTTC	CASSLGGIYNEQFF
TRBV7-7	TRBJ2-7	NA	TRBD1	TGTGCCAGCAGCAGGACAGGGGGCGATGAGCAGTACTTC	CASSRTGGDEQYF
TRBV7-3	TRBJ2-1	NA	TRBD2	TGTGCCAGCAGTCTAGCGGTCTGGGGAGAGCAGTTCTTC	CASSLAVWGEQFF
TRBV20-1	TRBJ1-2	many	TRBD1	TGCAGTGCTAGAGCTCGAGGGGGCGATGGCTACACCTTC	CSARARGGDGYTF
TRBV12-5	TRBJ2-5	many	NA	TGTGCTAGTGGTTTGGGGACTGAGGGGGAGACCCAGTACTTC	CASGLGTEGETQYF
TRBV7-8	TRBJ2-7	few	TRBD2	TGCGGGACTAGCGGGGACATACGTGAGCAGTACTTC	CGTSGDIREQYF